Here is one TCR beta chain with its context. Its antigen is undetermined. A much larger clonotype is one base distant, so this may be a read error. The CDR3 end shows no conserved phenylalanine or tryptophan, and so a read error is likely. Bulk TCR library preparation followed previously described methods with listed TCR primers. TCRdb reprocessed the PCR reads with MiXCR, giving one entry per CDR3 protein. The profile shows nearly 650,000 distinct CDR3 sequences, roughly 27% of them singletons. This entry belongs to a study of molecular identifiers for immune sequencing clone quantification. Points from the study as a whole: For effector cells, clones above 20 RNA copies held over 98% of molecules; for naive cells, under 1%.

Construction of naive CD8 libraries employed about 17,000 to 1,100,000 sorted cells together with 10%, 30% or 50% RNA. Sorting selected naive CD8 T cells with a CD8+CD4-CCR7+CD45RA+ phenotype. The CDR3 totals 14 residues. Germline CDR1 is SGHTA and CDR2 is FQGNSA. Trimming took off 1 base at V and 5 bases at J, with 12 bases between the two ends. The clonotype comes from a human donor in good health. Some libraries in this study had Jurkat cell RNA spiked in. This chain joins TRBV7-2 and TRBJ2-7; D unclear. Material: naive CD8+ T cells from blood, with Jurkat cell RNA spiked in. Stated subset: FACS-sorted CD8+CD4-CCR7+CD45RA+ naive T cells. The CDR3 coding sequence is TGTGCCAGCAGCTTAGGGTTAGCTTTCGACGAGCAGTACCTC. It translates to CASSLGLAFDEQYL.